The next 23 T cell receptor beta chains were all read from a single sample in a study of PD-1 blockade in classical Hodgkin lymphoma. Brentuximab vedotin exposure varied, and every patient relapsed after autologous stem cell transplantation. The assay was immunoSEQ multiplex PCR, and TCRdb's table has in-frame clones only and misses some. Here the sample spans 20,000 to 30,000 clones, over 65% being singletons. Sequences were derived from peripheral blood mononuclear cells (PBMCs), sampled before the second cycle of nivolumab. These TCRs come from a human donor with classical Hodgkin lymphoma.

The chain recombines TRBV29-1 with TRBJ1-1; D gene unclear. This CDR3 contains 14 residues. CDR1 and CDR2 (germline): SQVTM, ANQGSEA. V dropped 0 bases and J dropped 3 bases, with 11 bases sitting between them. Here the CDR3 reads CSVEDFGTYTEAFF. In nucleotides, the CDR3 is TGCAGCGTTGAAGATTTCGGCACGTACACTGAAGCTTTCTTT. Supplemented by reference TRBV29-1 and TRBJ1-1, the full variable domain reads SAVISQKPSRDICQRGTSLTIQCQVDSQVTMMFWYRQQPGQSLTLIATANQGSEATYESGFVIDKFPISRPNLTFSTLTVSNMSPEDSSIYLCSVEDFGTYTEAFFGQGTRLTVV.

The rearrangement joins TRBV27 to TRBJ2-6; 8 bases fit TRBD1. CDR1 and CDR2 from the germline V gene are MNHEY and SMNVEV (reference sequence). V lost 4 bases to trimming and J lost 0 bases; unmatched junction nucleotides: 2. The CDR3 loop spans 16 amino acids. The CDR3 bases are TGTGCCAGCAGTTCCGGGACAGGCTCTGGGGCCAACGTCCTGACTTTC. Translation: CASSSGTGSGANVLTF. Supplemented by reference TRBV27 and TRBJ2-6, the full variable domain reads EAQVTQNPRYLITVTGKKLTVTCSQNMNHEYMSWYRQDPGLGLRQIYYSMNVEVTDKGDVPEGYKVSRKEKRNFPLILESPSPNQTSLYFCASSSGTGSGANVLTFGAGSRLTVL.

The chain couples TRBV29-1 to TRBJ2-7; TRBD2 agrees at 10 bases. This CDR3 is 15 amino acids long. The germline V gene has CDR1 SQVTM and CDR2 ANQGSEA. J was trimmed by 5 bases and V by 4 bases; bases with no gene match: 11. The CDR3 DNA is TGCAGCGTTGGGTTGGGGGGACTAGCGTCCAACGAGCAGTACTTC. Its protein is CSVGLGGLASNEQYF.

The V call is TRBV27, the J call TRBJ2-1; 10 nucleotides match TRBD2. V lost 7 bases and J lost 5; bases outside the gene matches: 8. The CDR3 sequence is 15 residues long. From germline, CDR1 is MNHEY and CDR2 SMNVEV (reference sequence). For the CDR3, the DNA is TGTGCCAGCAACGAACAGGGACTAGCGAACAATGAGCAGTTCTTC. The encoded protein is CASNEQGLANNEQFF.

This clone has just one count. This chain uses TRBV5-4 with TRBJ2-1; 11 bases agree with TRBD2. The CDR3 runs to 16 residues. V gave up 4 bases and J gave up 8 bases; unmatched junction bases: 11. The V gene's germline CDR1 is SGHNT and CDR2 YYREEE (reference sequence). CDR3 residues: CASSLTSGSQGDEQFF. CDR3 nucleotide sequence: TGTGCCAGCAGCCTTACTAGCGGGAGCCAAGGGGATGAGCAGTTCTTC.

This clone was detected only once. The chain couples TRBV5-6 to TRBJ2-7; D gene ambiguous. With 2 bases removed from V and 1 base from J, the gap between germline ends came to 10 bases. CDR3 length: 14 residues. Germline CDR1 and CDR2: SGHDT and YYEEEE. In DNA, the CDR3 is TGTGCCAGCAGCTTTCGGGCCTTGTCCTACGAGCAGTACTTC. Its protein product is CASSFRALSYEQYF.

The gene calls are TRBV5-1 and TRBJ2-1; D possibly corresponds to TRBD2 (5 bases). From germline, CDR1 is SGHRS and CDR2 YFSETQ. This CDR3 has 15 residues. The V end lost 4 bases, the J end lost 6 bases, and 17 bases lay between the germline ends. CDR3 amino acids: CASSVSFASINEQFF. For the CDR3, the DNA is TGCGCCAGCAGCGTGTCGTTTGCTAGCATCAATGAGCAGTTCTTC.

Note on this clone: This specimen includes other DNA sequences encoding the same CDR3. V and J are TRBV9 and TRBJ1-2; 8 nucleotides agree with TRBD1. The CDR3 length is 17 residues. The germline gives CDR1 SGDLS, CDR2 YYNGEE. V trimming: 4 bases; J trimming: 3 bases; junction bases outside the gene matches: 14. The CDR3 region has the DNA TGTGCCAGCAGCCCTACCTCGACAGGGGAAGGGCACTATGGCTACACCTTC. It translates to CASSPTSTGEGHYGYTF.

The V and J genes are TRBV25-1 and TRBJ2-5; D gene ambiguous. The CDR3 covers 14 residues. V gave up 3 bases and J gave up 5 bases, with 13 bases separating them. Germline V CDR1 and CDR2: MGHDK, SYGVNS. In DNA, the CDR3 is TGTGCCAGCAGTGACACCGCCGGATTGGAGACCCAGTACTTC. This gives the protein CASSDTAGLETQYF.

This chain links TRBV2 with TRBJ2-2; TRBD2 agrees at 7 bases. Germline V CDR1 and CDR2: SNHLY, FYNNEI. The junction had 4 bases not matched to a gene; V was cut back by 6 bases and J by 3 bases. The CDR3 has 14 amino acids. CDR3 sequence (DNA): TGTGCCAGCAGCCAAGGGAGGGACACCGGGGAGCTGTTTTTT. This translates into CASSQGRDTGELFF. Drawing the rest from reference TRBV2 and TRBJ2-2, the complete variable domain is EPEVTQTPSHQVTQMGQEVILRCVPISNHLYFYWYRQILGQKVEFLVSFYNNEISEKSEIFDDQFSVERPDGSNFTLKIRSTKLEDSAMYFCASSQGRDTGELFFGEGSRLTVL.

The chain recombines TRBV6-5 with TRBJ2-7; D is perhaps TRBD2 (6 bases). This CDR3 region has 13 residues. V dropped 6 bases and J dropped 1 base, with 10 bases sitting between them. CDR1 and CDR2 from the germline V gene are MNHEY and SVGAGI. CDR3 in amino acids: CASRRLVSYEQYF. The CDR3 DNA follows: TGTGCCAGCAGACGACTAGTTTCCTACGAGCAGTACTTC.

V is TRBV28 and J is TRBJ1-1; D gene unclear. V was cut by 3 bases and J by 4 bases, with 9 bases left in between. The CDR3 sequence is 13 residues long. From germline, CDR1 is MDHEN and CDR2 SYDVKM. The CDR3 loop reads CASSFRLTTEAFF. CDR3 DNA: TGTGCCAGCAGTTTCCGTCTAACCACTGAAGCTTTCTTT.

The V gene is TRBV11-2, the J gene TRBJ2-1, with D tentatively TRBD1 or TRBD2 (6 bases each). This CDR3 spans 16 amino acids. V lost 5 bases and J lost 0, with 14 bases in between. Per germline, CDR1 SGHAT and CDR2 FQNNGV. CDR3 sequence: CASSLRGDNSYNEQFF. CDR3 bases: TGTGCCAGCAGCCTGAGGGGGGACAACTCCTACAATGAGCAGTTCTTC.

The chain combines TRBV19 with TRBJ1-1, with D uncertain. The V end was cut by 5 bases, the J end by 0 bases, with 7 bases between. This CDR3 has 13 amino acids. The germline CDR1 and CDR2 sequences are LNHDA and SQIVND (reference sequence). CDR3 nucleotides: TGTGCCAGTAGTGCACAGCTGAACACTGAAGCTTTCTTT. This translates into CASSAQLNTEAFF.

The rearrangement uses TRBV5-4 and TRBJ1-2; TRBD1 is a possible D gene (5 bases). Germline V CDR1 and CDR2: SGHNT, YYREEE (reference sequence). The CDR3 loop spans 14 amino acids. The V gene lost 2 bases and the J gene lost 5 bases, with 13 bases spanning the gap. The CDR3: CASSLSGTMYGYTF. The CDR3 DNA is TGTGCCAGCAGCTTAAGCGGGACGATGTATGGCTACACCTTC.

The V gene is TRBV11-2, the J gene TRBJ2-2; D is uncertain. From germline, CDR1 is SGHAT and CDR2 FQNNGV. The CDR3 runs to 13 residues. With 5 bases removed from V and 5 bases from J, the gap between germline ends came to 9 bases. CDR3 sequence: CASSLGPTGELFF. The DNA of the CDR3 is TGTGCCAGCAGCCTCGGCCCAACCGGGGAGCTGTTTTTT.

The CDR3 loop is CASSQGDGANYGYTF. CDR3 bases: TGTGCCAGCAGCCAAGGGGACGGAGCTAACTATGGCTACACCTTC. The chain carries TRBV14 and TRBJ1-2, with D perhaps matching TRBD1 (5 bases). The CDR3 consists of 15 residues. V shed 1 base and J shed 0 bases, with 9 bases lying between them. Germline CDR1 is SGHDN and CDR2 is FVKESK.

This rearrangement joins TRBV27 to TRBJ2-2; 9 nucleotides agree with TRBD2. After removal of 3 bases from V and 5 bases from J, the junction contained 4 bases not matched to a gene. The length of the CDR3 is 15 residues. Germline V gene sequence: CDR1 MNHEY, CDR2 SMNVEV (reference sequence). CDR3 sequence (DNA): TGTGCCAGCAGTTTCTCGCGGGAGGGGACCGGGGAGCTGTTTTTT. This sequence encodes CASSFSREGTGELFF.

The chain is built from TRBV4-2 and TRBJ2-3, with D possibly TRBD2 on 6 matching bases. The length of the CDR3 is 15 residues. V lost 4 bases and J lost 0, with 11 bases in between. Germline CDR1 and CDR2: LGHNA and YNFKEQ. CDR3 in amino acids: CASSPGGTSTDTQYF. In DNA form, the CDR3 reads TGTGCCAGCAGCCCTGGGGGGACTAGCACAGATACGCAGTATTTT.

The CDR3 loop is CASSILNQPQHF. CDR3 coding DNA: TGTGCCAGTAGTATCCTTAATCAGCCCCAGCATTTT. The chain employs TRBV19 and TRBJ1-5; no clear D gene. V was trimmed by 3 bases and J by 4 bases, leaving 4 bases between them. The CDR3 is 12 amino acids. Germline V lookup: CDR1 LNHDA, CDR2 SQIVND (reference sequence). The complete variable domain, with remaining parts taken from reference TRBV19 and TRBJ1-5, reads DGGITQSPKYLFRKEGQNVTLSCEQNLNHDAMYWYRQDPGQGLRLIYYSQIVNDFQKGDIAEGYSVSREKKESFPLTVTSAQKNPTAFYLCASSILNQPQHFGDGTRLSIL.

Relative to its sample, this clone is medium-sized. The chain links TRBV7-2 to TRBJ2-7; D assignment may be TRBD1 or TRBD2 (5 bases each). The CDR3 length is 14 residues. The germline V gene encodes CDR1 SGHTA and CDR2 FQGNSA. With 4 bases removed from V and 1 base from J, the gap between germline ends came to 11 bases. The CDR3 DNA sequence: TGTGCCAGCAGCTGGACTGGGACGTCCTACGAGCAGTACTTC. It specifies CASSWTGTSYEQYF.

DNA of the CDR3: TGTGCCAGCTCACCTACCGGGACAGTAACTTCAGGAAAGTTCTTC. Translated: CASSPTGTVTSGKFF. V is TRBV18 and J is TRBJ2-1, with 7 positions matching TRBD1. The CDR3 runs 15 residues. Germline trimming cut 3 bases from V and 14 bases from J; bases unmatched to any gene: 16. The germline CDR1 and CDR2 sequences are KGHSH and LQKENI.

CDR3 amino acids: CARSLEWRQPKNIQYF. The CDR3 coding sequence is TGTGCCAGAAGCTTGGAATGGAGACAGCCTAAAAACATTCAGTACTTC. This chain joins TRBV5-3 and TRBJ2-4, with a possible D match to TRBD1 (5 bases). TRBV5-3 is given ORF status, its function remaining uncertain. The CDR3 is made up of 16 amino acids. Trimming shortened V by 0 bases and J by 4 bases, and 14 bases separated the two germline ends.